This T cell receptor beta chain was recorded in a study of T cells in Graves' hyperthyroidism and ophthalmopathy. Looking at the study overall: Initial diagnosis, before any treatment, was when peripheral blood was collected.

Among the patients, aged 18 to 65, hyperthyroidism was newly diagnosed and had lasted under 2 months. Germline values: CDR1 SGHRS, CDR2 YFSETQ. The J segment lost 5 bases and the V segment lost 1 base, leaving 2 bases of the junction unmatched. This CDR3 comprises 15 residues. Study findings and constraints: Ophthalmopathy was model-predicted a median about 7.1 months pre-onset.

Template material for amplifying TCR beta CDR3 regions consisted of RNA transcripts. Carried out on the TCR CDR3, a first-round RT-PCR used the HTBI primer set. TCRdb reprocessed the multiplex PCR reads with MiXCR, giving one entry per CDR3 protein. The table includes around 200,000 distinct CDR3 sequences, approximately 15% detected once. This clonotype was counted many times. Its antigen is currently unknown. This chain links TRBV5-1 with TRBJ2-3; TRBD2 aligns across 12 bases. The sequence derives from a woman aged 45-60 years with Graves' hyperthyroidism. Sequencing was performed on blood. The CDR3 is CASSLTLAGGDTQYF. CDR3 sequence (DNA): TGCGCCAGCAGCTTGACACTAGCGGGGGGAGATACGCAGTATTTT.